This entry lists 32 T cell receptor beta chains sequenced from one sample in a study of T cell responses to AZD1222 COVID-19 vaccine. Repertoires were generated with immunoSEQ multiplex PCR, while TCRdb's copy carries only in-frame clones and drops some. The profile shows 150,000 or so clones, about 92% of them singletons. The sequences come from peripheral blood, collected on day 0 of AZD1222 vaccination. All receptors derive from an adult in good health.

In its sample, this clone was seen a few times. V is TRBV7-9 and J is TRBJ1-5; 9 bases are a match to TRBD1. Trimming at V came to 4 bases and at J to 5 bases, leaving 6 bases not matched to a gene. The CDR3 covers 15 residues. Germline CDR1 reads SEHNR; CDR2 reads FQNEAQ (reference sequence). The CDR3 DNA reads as TGTGCCAGCAGCTCGGGACAGGGAGGTTATCAGCCCCAGCATTTT. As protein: CASSSGQGGYQPQHF.

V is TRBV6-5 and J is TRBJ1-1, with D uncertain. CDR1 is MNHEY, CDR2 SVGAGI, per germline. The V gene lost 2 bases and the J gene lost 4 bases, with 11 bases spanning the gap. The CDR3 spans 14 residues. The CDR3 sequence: CASSYIPMGTEAFF. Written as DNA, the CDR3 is TGTGCCAGCAGTTACATCCCAATGGGCACTGAAGCTTTCTTT.

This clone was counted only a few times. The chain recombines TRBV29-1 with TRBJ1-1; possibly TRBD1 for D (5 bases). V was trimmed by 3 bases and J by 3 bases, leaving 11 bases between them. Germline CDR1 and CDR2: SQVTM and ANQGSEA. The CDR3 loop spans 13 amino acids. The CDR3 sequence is CSVDKGQHTEAFF. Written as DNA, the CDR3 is TGCAGCGTTGATAAGGGGCAGCACACTGAAGCTTTCTTT.

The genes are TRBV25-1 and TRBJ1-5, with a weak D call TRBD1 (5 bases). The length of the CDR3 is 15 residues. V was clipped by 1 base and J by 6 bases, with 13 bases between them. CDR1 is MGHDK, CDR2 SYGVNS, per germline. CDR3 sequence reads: CASSESGKRAQPQHF. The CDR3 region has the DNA TGTGCCAGCAGTGAATCAGGGAAAAGGGCTCAGCCCCAGCATTTT.

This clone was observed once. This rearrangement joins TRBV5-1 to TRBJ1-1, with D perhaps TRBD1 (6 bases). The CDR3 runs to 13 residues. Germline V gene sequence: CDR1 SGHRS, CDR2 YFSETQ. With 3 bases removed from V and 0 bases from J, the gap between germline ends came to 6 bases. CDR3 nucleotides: TGCGCCAGCAGCTCAGGGGTGAACACTGAAGCTTTCTTT. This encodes CASSSGVNTEAFF.

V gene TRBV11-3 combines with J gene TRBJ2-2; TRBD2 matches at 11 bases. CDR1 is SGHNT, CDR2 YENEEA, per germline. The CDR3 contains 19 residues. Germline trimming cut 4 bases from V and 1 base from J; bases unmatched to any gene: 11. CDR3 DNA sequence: TGTGCCAGCAGCTATGGGGTAACTAGCGGGGGATTGAACACCGGGGAGCTGTTTTTT. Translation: CASSYGVTSGGLNTGELFF.

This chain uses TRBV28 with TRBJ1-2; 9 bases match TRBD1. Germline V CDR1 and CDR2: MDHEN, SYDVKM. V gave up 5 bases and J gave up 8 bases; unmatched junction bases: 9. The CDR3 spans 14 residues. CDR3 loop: CASSVVGQGLGYTF. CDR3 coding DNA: TGTGCCAGCAGTGTGGTGGGACAGGGTTTGGGCTACACCTTC.

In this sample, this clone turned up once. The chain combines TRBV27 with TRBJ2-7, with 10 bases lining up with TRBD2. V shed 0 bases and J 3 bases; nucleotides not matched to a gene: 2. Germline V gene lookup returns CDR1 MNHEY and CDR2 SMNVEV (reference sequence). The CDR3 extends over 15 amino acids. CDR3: CASSLSVAGGYEQYF. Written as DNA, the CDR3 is TGTGCCAGCAGTTTATCGGTAGCGGGGGGCTACGAGCAGTACTTC.

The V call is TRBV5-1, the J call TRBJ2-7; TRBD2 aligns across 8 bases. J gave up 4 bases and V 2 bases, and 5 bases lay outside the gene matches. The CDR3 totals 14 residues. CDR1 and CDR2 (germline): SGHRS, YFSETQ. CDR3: CASSFRAGGYEQYF. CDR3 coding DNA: TGCGCCAGCAGCTTTCGGGCGGGGGGATACGAGCAGTACTTC. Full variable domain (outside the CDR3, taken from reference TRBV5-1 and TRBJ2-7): KAGVTQTPRYLIKTRGQQVTLSCSPISGHRSVSWYQQTPGQGLQFLFEYFSETQRNKGNFPGRFSGRQFSNSRSEMNVSTLELGDSALYLCASSFRAGGYEQYFGPGTRLTVT.

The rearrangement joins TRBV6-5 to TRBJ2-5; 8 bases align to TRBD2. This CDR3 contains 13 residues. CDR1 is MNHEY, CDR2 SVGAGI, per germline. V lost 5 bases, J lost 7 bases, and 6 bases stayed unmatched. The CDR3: CASSIAGRGTQYF. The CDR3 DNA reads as TGTGCCAGCAGTATAGCGGGGCGTGGGACCCAGTACTTC.

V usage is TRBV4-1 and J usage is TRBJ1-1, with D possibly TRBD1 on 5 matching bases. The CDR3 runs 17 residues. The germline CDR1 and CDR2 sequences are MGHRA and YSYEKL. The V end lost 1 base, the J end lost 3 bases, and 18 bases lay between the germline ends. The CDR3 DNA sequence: TGCGCCAGCAGCCAAGTGGGACGAGCCAGGGAGGACACTGAAGCTTTCTTT. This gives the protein CASSQVGRAREDTEAFF.

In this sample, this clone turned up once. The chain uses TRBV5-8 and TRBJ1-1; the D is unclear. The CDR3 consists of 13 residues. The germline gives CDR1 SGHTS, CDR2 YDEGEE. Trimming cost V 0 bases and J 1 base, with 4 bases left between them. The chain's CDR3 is CASSLAGNTEAFF. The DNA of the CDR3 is TGTGCCAGCAGCTTGGCGGGGAACACTGAAGCTTTCTTT.

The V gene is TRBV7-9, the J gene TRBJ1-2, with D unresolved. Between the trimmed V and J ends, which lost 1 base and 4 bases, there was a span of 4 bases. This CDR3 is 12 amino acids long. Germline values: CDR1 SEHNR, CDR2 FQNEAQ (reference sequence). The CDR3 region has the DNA TGTGCCAGCAGCTTAGACAGCTATGGCTACACCTTC. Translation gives CASSLDSYGYTF.

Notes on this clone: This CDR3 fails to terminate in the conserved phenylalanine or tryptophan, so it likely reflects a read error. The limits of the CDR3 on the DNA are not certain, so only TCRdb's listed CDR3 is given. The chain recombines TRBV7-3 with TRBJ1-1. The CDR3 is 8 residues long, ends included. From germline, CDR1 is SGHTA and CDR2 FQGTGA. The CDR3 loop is CASSLSAG.

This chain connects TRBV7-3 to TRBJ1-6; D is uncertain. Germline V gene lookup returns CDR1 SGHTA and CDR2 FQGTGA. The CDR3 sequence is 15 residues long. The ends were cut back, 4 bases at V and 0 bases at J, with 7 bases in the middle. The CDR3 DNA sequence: TGTGCCAGCAGCTCCAGTGCCTCCTATAATTCACCCCTCCACTTT. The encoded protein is CASSSSASYNSPLHF. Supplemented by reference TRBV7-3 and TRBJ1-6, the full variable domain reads GAGVSQTPSNKVTEKGKYVELRCDPISGHTALYWYRQSLGQGPEFLIYFQGTGAADDSGLPNDRFFAVRPEGSVSTLKIQRTERGDSAVYLCASSSSASYNSPLHFGNGTRLTVT.

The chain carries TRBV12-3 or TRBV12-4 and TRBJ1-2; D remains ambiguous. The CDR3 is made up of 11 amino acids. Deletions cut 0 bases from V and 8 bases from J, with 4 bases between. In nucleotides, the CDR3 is TGTGCCAGCAGTTTAGCGAGGGGCTACACCTTC. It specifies CASSLARGYTF.

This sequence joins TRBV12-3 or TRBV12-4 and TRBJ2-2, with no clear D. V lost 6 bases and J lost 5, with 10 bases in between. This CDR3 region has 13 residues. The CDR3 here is CASRVSGTGELFF. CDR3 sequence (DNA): TGTGCCAGCAGAGTTTCGGGTACCGGGGAGCTGTTTTTT.

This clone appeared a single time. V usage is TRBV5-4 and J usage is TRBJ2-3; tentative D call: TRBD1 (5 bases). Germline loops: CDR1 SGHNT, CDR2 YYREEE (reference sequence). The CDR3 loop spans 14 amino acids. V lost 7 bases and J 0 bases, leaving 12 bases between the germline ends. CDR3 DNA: TGTGCCAGCGGCTCGAGACAGAGCACAGATACGCAGTATTTT. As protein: CASGSRQSTDTQYF.

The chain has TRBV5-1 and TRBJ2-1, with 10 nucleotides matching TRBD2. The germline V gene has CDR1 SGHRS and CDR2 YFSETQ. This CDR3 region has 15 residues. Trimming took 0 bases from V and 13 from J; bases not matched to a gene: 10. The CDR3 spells CASSLGGASGGRQFF. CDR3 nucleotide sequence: TGCGCCAGCAGCTTGGGCGGCGCTAGCGGGGGAAGACAGTTCTTC.

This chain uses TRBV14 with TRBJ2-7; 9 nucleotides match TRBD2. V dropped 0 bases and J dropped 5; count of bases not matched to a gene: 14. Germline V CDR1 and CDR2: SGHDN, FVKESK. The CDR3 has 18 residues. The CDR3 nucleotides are TGTGCCAGCAGCCAAGAATCATCATTCGGCGGGGGGGCCGACGAGCAGTACTTC. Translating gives CASSQESSFGGGADEQYF. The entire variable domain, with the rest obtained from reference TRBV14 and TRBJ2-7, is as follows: EAGVTQFPSHSVIEKGQTVTLRCDPISGHDNLYWYRRVMGKEIKFLLHFVKESKQDESGMPNNRFLAERTGGTYSTLKVQPAELEDSGVYFCASSQESSFGGGADEQYFGPGTRLTVT.

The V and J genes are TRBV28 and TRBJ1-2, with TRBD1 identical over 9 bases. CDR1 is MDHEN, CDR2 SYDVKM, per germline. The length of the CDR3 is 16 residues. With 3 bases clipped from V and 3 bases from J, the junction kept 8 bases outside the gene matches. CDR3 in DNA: TGTGCCAGCAGTTTCTATACAGGGGGCGCCGACTATGGCTACACCTTC. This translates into CASSFYTGGADYGYTF.

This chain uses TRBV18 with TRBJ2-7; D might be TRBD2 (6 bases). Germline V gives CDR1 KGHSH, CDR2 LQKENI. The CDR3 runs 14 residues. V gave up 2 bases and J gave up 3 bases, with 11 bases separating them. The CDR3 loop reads CASSPTSPNYEQYF. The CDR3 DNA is TGTGCCAGCTCACCAACTAGCCCCAACTACGAGCAGTACTTC.

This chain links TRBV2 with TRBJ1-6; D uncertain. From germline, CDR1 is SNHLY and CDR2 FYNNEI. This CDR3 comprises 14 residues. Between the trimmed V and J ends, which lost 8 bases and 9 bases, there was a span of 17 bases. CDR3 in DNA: TGTGCCAGCGAACGGACCCCCCCGGGTTCACCCCTCCACTTT. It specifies CASERTPPGSPLHF.

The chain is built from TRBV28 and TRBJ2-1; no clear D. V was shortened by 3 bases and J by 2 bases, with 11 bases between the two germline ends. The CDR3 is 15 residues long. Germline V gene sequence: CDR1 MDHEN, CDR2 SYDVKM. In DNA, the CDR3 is TGTGCCAGCAGTTTGTTGGGGTCGCCCTACAATGAGCAGTTCTTC. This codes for CASSLLGSPYNEQFF.

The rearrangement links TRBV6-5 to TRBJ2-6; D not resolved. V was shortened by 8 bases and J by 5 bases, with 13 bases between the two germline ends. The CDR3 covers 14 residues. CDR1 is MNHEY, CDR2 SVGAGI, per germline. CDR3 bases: TGTGCCAGCTCGCTCCAGGTTAGGGCCAACGTCCTGACTTTC. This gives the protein CASSLQVRANVLTF.

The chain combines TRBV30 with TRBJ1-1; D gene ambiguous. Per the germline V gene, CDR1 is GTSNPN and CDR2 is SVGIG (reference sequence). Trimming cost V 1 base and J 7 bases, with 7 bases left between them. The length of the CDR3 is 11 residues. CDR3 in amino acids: CAWSGGVEAFF. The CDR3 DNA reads TGTGCCTGGAGTGGAGGAGTTGAAGCTTTCTTT.

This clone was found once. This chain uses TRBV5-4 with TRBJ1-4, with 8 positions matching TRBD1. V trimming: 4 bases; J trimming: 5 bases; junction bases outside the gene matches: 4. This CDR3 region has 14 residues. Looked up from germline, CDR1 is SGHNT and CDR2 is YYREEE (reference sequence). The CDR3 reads CASSGRDRNEKLFF. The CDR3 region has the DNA TGTGCCAGCAGCGGTCGGGACAGGAATGAAAAACTGTTTTTT.

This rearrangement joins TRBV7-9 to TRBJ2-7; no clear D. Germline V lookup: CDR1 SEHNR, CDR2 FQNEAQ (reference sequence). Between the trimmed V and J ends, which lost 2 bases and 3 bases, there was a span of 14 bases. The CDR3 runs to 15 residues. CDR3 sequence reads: CASSLQSASLYEQYF. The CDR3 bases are TGTGCCAGCAGCTTACAATCCGCCAGTCTCTACGAGCAGTACTTC.

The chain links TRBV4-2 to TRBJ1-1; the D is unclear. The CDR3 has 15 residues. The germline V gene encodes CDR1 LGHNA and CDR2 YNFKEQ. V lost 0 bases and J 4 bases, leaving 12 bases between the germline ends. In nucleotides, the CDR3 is TGTGCCAGCAGCCAAGATACAGCGTTCGGCACTGAAGCTTTCTTT. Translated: CASSQDTAFGTEAFF.

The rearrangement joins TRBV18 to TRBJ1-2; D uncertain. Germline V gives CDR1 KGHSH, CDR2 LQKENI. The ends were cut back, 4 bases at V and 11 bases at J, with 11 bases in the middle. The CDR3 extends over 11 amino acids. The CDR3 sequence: CASSLLIGYTF. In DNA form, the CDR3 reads TGTGCCAGCTCACTCTTAATCGGGTACACCTTC.

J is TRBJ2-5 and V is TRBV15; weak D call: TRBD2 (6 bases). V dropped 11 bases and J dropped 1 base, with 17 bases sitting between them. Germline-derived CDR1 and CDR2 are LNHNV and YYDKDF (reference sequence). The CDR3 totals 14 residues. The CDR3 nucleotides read TGTGCCTCACGGGTAGGCGGGGCCCAAGAGACCCAGTACTTC. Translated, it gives CASRVGGAQETQYF.

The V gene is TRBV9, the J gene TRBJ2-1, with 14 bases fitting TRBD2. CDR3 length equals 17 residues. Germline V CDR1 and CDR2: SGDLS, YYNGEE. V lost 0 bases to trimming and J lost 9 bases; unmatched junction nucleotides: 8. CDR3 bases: TGTGCCAGCAGCGTAGACGTCGGACTAGCGGGGGGTGGTGAGCAGTTCTTC. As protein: CASSVDVGLAGGGEQFF.